This entry lists 23 T cell receptor beta chains sequenced from one sample in a study of T-cell memory formation after mild COVID-19 (dated by TCRdb to 2020 to 2023). The method was 5' RACE. The sequencer was an Illumina NovaSeq 6000. The public sequencing data were trimmed at Q25 with fastp and processed into clonotypes with MiXCR by TCRdb, which kept only in-frame beta chains. Entries that share a CDR3 protein sequence are merged under the most common genes and DNA. In all, the sample holds some 250,000 distinct CDR3 sequences, and over 15% of those were seen once. The ten most abundant clones make up roughly 23% of the sample. The sequenced sample consisted of PBMCs or a T cell subset sorted from them (not recorded which). All receptors come from a man between 18 and 35 years old who had mild COVID-19 (a few samples of this study predate the infection). The sample titles of this study are shuffled in the database, so cell type and time point are left out; the donor was told from shared clones.

The rearrangement links TRBV5-6 to TRBJ2-1; tentatively, D is TRBD1 or TRBD2 (6 bases each). The V gene's germline CDR1 is SGHDT and CDR2 YYEEEE. The CDR3 extends over 13 amino acids. V was pared by 0 bases and J by 12 bases, with 13 bases between. CDR3 bases: TGTGCCAGCAGCTTGGGATGGGGGGCCGGGCAGTTCTTC. Its translation: CASSLGWGAGQFF.

The CDR3 coding sequence is TGTGCCAGCCGTGAGGGTATAGGGTCACCCCTCCACTTT. Its translation is CASREGIGSPLHF. V usage is TRBV19 and J usage is TRBJ1-6; D is unclear. Trimming stripped 9 bases from V and 10 bases from J, with 16 bases between. Looked up from germline, CDR1 is LNHDA and CDR2 is SQIVND (reference sequence). The CDR3 has 13 amino acids.

This clonotype was picked up many times. The chain uses TRBV6-5 and TRBJ1-2, with D possibly TRBD1 on 6 matching bases. The CDR3 runs to 15 residues. Trimming shortened V by 2 bases and J by 4 bases, and 14 bases separated the two germline ends. Germline lookup yields CDR1 MNHEY and CDR2 SVGAGI. CDR3 nucleotide sequence: TGTGCCAGCAGTTACGGTATGGGGGCCAGCTATGGCTACACCTTC. It yields the protein CASSYGMGASYGYTF.

The V call is TRBV7-3, the J call TRBJ2-2; 9 nucleotides line up with TRBD1. V gave up 5 bases and J gave up 6 bases; unmatched junction bases: 7. There are 15 residues in the CDR3. Per germline, CDR1 SGHTA and CDR2 FQGTGA. The DNA for the CDR3 is TGTGCCAGCAGCCACACAGGGGGCTTGGCCGGGGAGCTGTTTTTT. It codes for CASSHTGGLAGELFF.

This clonotype occurred a few times. This rearrangement joins TRBV7-2 to TRBJ1-5; a possible D gene is TRBD1 (6 bases). The CDR3 length is 13 residues. Germline V gives CDR1 SGHTA, CDR2 FQGNSA. V was pared by 3 bases and J by 4 bases, with 7 bases between. DNA for the CDR3: TGTGCCAGCAGCTTCGGGACAAATCAGCCCCAGCATTTT. Protein product: CASSFGTNQPQHF.

This clonotype was detected only a few times. This chain uses TRBV7-2 with TRBJ1-4; no clear D. The V and J ends lost 4 bases and 0 bases respectively, with 21 bases between them. Per the germline V gene, CDR1 is SGHTA and CDR2 is FQGNSA. This CDR3 has 19 residues. CDR3 sequence: CASSSEPYKWRATNEKLFF. CDR3 nucleotide sequence: TGTGCCAGCAGCTCCGAGCCTTACAAATGGCGGGCAACTAATGAAAAACTGTTTTTT.

The chain is built from TRBV7-9 and TRBJ1-1; 7 bases line up with TRBD1. The length of the CDR3 is 15 residues. Germline V CDR1 and CDR2: SEHNR, FQNEAQ (reference sequence). V gave up 6 bases and J gave up 1 base; unmatched junction bases: 8. CDR3 sequence (DNA): TGTGCCAGCAGTTTATTTGACAGGGCGAACACTGAAGCTTTCTTT. This translates into CASSLFDRANTEAFF.

This clonotype was seen a handful of times. The gene calls are TRBV5-1 and TRBJ1-4; 9 nucleotides line up with TRBD1. This CDR3 has 14 residues. Trimming cost V 0 bases and J 6 bases; bases outside gene matches: 0. Per the germline V gene, CDR1 is SGHRS and CDR2 is YFSETQ. CDR3 amino acids: CASSLGTGDEKLFF. The CDR3 bases are TGCGCCAGCAGCTTGGGGACAGGGGATGAAAAACTGTTTTTT.

The chain couples TRBV12-3 or TRBV12-4 to TRBJ2-2, with D possibly called TRBD1 or TRBD2 (6 bases each). The CDR3 has 14 residues. Trimming took off 7 bases at V and 9 bases at J, with 18 bases between the two ends. The CDR3 DNA follows: TGTGCCAGCACCCCGGGGGCTACGAGGCGGGAGCTGTTTTTT. It translates to CASTPGATRRELFF.

This chain links TRBV28 with TRBJ1-1, with D possibly matching TRBD1 (6 bases). V was trimmed by 7 bases and J by 10 bases, leaving 22 bases between them. This CDR3 contains 14 residues. Per germline, CDR1 MDHEN and CDR2 SYDVKM. CDR3: CASNPGTFLGRAFF. The CDR3 DNA is TGTGCCAGCAACCCTGGGACATTTTTGGGTCGAGCTTTCTTT.

The table lists this clonotype with many counts. The chain is built from TRBV3-1 and TRBJ2-3; D gene unclear. The V gene lost 1 base and the J gene lost 2 bases, with 7 bases spanning the gap. CDR3 size: 14 residues. The germline gives CDR1 LGHDT, CDR2 YNNKEL (reference sequence). DNA for the CDR3: TGTGCCAGCAGCCAAGGGTGGATCACAGATACGCAGTATTTT. Translation: CASSQGWITDTQYF.

This clonotype was detected a few times. The chain uses TRBV10-3 and TRBJ1-5; D remains ambiguous. The CDR3 has 12 residues. Looked up from germline, CDR1 is ENHRY and CDR2 is SYGVKD. V lost 4 bases and J lost 4, with 5 bases in between. The DNA of the CDR3 is TGTGCCATCAGTGGAGGGAATCAGCCCCAGCATTTT. This gives the protein CAISGGNQPQHF.

This clonotype was seen a handful of times. The chain carries TRBV10-3 and TRBJ2-7; TRBD1 is a possible D gene (6 bases). V was cut by 9 bases and J by 0 bases, with 9 bases left in between. CDR3 length equals 12 residues. Germline V gene lookup returns CDR1 ENHRY and CDR2 SYGVKD. DNA of the CDR3: TGTGCCATAGGACAGAGCTCCTACGAGCAGTACTTC. Amino acid sequence: CAIGQSSYEQYF.

This clonotype appeared a few times. The chain is built from TRBV30 and TRBJ1-1, with unresolved D. Germline V lookup: CDR1 GTSNPN, CDR2 SVGIG (reference sequence). This CDR3 is 10 amino acids long. Trimming cost V 3 bases and J 6 bases, with 5 bases left between them. CDR3 region: CAWSGPEAFF. CDR3 in DNA: TGTGCCTGGAGCGGTCCTGAAGCTTTCTTT.

V usage is TRBV7-9 and J usage is TRBJ2-6, with D uncertain. CDR3 length: 15 residues. Trimming stripped 3 bases from V and 2 bases from J, with 8 bases between. Germline CDR1 SEHNR, CDR2 FQNEAQ (reference sequence). The CDR3 DNA reads as TGTGCCAGCAGCTTCTCTAGACCTGGGGCCAACGTCCTGACTTTC. Its protein product is CASSFSRPGANVLTF.

A few counts support this clonotype. The gene calls are TRBV6-6 and TRBJ2-3; D is uncertain. Germline CDR1 is MNHNY and CDR2 is SVGAGI (reference sequence). Deletions cut 1 base from V and 5 bases from J, with 4 bases between. The CDR3 contains 12 residues. Written as DNA, the CDR3 is TGTGCCAGCAGTTACTGGGGAGATACGCAGTATTTT. Its protein is CASSYWGDTQYF.

The chain is built from TRBV4-1 and TRBJ2-3, with 7 bases identical to TRBD2. Losses at the gene ends were 3 bases for V and 2 bases for J; bases not matched to a gene: 5. CDR1 MGHRA and CDR2 YSYEKL come from the germline V gene. CDR3 length: 15 residues. The CDR3 region has the DNA TGCGCCAGCAGCCAGGGCCTAGCGGACACAGATACGCAGTATTTT. Translated, it gives CASSQGLADTDTQYF.

The V gene is TRBV6-6, the J gene TRBJ1-2; 8 bases agree with TRBD1. This CDR3 spans 12 amino acids. CDR1 is MNHNY and CDR2 is SVGAGI in the germline V gene (reference sequence). Trimming cost V 5 bases and J 4 bases; bases outside gene matches: 0. The CDR3 DNA follows: TGTGCCAGCAGTACAGGGGGCTATGGCTACACCTTC. It encodes CASSTGGYGYTF.

V is TRBV29-1 and J is TRBJ2-7, with D perhaps matching TRBD1 or TRBD2 (5 bases each). Trimming stripped 3 bases from V and 0 bases from J, with 6 bases between. The CDR3 runs 12 residues. Germline V gene sequence: CDR1 SQVTM, CDR2 ANQGSEA. The CDR3 sequence is CSVDGGSYEQYF. DNA of the CDR3: TGCAGCGTTGATGGGGGCTCCTACGAGCAGTACTTC.

The chain has TRBV5-1 and TRBJ1-1; 10 positions match TRBD1. Germline V gene sequence: CDR1 SGHRS, CDR2 YFSETQ. The CDR3 consists of 17 residues. V lost 3 bases, J lost 3 bases, and 11 bases stayed unmatched. This chain's CDR3 is CASSSLGQGLPYTEAFF. CDR3 nucleotide sequence: TGCGCCAGCAGCTCTCTGGGACAGGGGCTTCCGTACACTGAAGCTTTCTTT.

The genes are TRBV15 and TRBJ1-1; no definite D call. Germline assignment: CDR1 LNHNV and CDR2 YYDKDF (reference sequence). The V gene lost 3 bases and the J gene lost 3 bases, with 8 bases spanning the gap. CDR3 length equals 13 residues. CDR3 region: CATSSGPYTEAFF. For the CDR3, the DNA is TGTGCCACCAGCAGCGGACCTTACACTGAAGCTTTCTTT. Looking up the rest from reference TRBV15 and TRBJ1-1 gives the full variable domain: DAMVIQNPRYQVTQFGKPVTLSCSQTLNHNVMYWYQQKSSQAPKLLFHYYDKDFNNEADTPDNFQSRRPNTSFCFLDIRSPGLGDTAMYLCATSSGPYTEAFFGQGTRLTVV.

This clonotype was recorded a few times. J is TRBJ2-3 and V is TRBV9, with 11 bases lining up with TRBD1. The V and J ends lost 3 bases and 3 bases, in that order; junction bases with no gene match: 6. The CDR3 extends over 16 amino acids. Germline CDR1 is SGDLS and CDR2 is YYNGEE. The CDR3 spells CASSDRTGGITDTQYF. The CDR3, as DNA: TGTGCCAGCAGCGATCGGACAGGGGGCATAACAGATACGCAGTATTTT.

The sample holds many counts of this clonotype. This chain connects TRBV4-2 to TRBJ2-7, with D perhaps being TRBD1 or TRBD2 (6 bases each). Germline V CDR1 and CDR2: LGHNA, YNFKEQ. V lost 3 bases to trimming and J lost 9 bases, with 27 bases between them. The CDR3 spans 17 residues. CDR3 sequence reads: CASSQDPRGALTIGQYF. CDR3 DNA: TGTGCCAGCAGCCAGGACCCGAGGGGGGCTCTTACGATAGGGCAGTACTTC.